This T cell receptor (beta chain) was retrieved from a study of cytomegalovirus exposure and HLA in healthy donors. CDR3 length: 17 amino acids. Per the germline V gene, CDR1 is MNHEY and CDR2 is SMNVEV (reference sequence). J was trimmed by 0 bases and V by 5 bases; bases with no gene match: 13. In the PCR, 60 Vbeta and 13 Jbeta primers were used. The protocol was immunoSEQ multiplex PCR, while the TCRdb copy is restricted to in-frame clones and leaves out a portion. The data show around 74,000 clones, less than 80% seen once. This TCR derives from a man aged 25-45 years in good health and CMV-seronegative. V usage is TRBV27 and J usage is TRBJ2-7; 7 positions match TRBD1. Source material: PBMCs. The CDR3 here is CASSRITGDHYSYEQYF. CDR3 in DNA: TGTGCCAGCAGTCGCATAACAGGGGACCATTACTCCTACGAGCAGTACTTC.